A few counts support the clone carrying this T cell receptor (beta chain). Every isolated RNA sample was fully reverse transcribed, so sequencing captured expressed TCRB transcripts. Profiling relied on immunoSEQ multiplex PCR, and the TCRdb table lists in-frame clones only, not all of them. The top ten clones hold 0.044% of a sample with 330,000 or so clones, 15% to 20% of them seen once. The sample belongs to a study of beta chain features in type 1 diabetes. This receptor was obtained from a woman between 18 and 29 years old in good health. The sequenced sample consisted of naive CD4+ T cells from blood.

The CDR3, as DNA: TGTGCCAGCAGCCCCACGCGGACGGACGGGAGGGAGACCCAGTACTTC. Translation: CASSPTRTDGRETQYF. The gene calls are TRBV7-2 and TRBJ2-5; 7 nucleotides align to TRBD2. The V segment lost 5 bases and the J segment 5 bases; nucleotides outside the gene matches: 14. The V gene's germline CDR1 is SGHTA and CDR2 FQGNSA. This CDR3 is 16 amino acids long.